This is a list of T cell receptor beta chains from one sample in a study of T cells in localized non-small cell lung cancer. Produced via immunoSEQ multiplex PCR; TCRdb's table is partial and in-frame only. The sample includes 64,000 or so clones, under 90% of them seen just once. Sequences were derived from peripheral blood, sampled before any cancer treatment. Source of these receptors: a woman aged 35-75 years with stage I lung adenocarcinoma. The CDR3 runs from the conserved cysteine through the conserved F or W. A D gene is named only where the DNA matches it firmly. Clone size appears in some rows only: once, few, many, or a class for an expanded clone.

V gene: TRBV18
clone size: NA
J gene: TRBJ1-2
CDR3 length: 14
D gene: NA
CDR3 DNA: TGTGCCAGCTCACCACCGGAAATCATAGGGGGCTACACCTTC
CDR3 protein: CASSPPEIIGGYTF

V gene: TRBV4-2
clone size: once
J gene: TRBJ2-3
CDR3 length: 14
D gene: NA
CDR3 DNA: TGTGCCAGCAGCCAAGCTCAGTTACCAGATACGCAGTATTTT
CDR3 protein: CASSQAQLPDTQYF

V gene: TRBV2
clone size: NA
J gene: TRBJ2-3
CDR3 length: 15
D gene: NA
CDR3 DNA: TGTGCCAGCAGTGGGGGGGACGGGGGCCGGGAAACGCAGTATTTT
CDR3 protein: CASSGGDGGRETQYF

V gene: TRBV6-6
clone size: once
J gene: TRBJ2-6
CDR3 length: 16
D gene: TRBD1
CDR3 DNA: TGTGCCAGCAGTCGTCTGACAGGGGCTGGGGCCAACGTCCTGACTTTC
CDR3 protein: CASSRLTGAGANVLTF

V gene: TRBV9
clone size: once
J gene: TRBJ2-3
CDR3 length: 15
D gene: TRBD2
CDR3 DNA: TGTGCCAGCAGCTTTCGGACTAGCGGCACAGATACGCAGTATTTT
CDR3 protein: CASSFRTSGTDTQYF

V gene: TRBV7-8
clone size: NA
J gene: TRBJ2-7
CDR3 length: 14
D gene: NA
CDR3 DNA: TGTGCCAGCAGCTTGAGGGGAATTGCCTACGAGCAGTACTTC
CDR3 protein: CASSLRGIAYEQYF

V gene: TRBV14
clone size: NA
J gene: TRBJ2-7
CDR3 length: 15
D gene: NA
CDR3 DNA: TGTGCCAGCAGCCAAGGACCCCCCTTTGGCTACGAGCAGTACTTC
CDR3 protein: CASSQGPPFGYEQYF

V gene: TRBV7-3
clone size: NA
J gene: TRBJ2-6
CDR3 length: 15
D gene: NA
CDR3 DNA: TGTGCCAGCAGCTGGGACCGGTCTGGGGCCAACGTCCTGACTTTC
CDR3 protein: CASSWDRSGANVLTF

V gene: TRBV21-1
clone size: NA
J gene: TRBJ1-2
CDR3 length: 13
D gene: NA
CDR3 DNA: TGTGCCAGCAGCCCCCCCGAGAATTCGGGCTACACCTTC
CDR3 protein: CASSPPENSGYTF

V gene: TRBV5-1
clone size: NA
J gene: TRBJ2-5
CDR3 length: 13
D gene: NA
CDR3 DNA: TGCGCCAGCAGCACCGGGACCCTAGAGACCCAGTACTTC
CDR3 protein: CASSTGTLETQYF

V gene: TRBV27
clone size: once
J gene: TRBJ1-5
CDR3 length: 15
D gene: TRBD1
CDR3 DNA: TGTGCCAGCAGTTTAAAGGGACAGGGGAATCAGCCCCAGCATTTT
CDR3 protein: CASSLKGQGNQPQHF

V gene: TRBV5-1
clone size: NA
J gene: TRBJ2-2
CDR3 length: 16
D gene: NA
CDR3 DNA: TGCGCCAGCAGCCCGTACGGGGGATCGAACACCGGGGAGCTGTTTTTT
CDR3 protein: CASSPYGGSNTGELFF

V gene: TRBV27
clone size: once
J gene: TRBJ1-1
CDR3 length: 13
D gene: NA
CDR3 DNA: TGTGCCAGCAGTTTTTCAAGGGATACTGAAGCTTTCTTT
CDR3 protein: CASSFSRDTEAFF

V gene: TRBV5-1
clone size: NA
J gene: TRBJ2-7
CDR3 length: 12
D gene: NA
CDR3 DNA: TGCGCCAGCAGCAGGGATTCCTACGAGCAGTACTTC
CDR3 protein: CASSRDSYEQYF

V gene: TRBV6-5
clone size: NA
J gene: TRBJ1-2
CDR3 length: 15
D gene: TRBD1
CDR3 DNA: TGTGCCAGCAGTTACTCGACAGGGGGCGTGCATGGCTACACCTTC
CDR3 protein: CASSYSTGGVHGYTF

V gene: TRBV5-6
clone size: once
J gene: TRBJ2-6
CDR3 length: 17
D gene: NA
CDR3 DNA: TGTGCCAGCACCCCCCCCGGCCTGGGGGGTGGGGCCAACGTCCTGACTTTC
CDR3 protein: CASTPPGLGGGANVLTF

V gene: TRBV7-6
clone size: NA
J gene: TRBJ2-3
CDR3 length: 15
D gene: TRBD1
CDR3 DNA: TGTGCCAGCAGCTCTCCGACAGGGGGGGCAGATACGCAGTATTTT
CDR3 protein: CASSSPTGGADTQYF

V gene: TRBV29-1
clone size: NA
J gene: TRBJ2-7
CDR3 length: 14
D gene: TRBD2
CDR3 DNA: TGCAGCGTTTCCGGCGGGAGGTCCTCCTACGAGCAGTACTTC
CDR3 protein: CSVSGGRSSYEQYF

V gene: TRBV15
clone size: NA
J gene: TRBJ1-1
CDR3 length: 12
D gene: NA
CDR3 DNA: TGTGCCACCAGCAGCGCGCTGACACCCGCTTTCTTT
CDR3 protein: CATSSALTPAFF

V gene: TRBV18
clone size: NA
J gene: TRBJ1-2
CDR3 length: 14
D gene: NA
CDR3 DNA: TGTGCCAGCTCACTCGGCACGGGTCACTATGGCTACACCTTC
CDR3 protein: CASSLGTGHYGYTF

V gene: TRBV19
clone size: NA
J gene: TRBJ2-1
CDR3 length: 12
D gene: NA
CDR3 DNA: TGTGCCAGTAGTTCGCACCGGGGTGAGCAGTTCTTC
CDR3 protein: CASSSHRGEQFF

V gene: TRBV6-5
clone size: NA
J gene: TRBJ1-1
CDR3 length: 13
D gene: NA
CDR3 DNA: TGTGCCAGCAGTTACTCGTGGGGAACTGAAGCTTTCTTT
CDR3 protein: CASSYSWGTEAFF

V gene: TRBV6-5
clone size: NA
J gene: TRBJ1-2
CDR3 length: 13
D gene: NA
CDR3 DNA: TGTGCCAGCAGTTACGGGGGGGACTATGGCTACACCTTC
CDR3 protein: CASSYGGDYGYTF

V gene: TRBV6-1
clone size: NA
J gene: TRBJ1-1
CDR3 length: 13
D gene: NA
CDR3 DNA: TGTGCCAGCAGAGCCGGGACTATCAATGAAGCTTTCTTT
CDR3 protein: CASRAGTINEAFF

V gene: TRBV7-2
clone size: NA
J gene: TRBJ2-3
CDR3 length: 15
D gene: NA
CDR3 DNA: TGTGCCAGCAGTCCATCCCGAGTCAGTTCAGATACGCAGTATTTT
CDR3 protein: CASSPSRVSSDTQYF

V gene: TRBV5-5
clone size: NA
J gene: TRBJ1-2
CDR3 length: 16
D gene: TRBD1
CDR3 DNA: TGTGCCAGCAGCTTGCACCCGCCGGGACAGGGAACGGGATACACCTTC
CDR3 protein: CASSLHPPGQGTGYTF

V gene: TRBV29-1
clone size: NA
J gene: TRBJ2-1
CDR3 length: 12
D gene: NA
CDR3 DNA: TGCAGCGTTGCCCAGTTCAACGATGAGCAGTTCTTC
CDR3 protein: CSVAQFNDEQFF

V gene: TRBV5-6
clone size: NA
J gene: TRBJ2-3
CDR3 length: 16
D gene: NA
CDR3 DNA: TGTGCCAGCAGCCTTAGGGGGGGACAAAGGACAGATACGCAGTATTTT
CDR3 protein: CASSLRGGQRTDTQYF

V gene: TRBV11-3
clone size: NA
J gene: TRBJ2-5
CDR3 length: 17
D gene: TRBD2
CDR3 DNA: TGTGCCAGCAGCTTGGGACTAGCGGGGGGGCCTCGAGAGACCCAGTACTTC
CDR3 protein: CASSLGLAGGPRETQYF

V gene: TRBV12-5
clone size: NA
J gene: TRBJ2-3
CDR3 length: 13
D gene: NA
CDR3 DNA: TGTGCTAGTGGTTTGGTCACGTCCTCCCCAGTGTATTTT
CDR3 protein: CASGLVTSSPVYF

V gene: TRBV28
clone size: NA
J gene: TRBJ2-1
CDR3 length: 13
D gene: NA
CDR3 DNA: TGTGCCAGCACGCGGGATTCCTACAATGAGCAGTTCTTC
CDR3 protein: CASTRDSYNEQFF

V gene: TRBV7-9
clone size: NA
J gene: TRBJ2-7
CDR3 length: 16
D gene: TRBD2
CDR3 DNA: TGTGCCAGCAGCTTAGATCTAGGGACTAGTAACCACGAGCAGTACTTC
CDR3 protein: CASSLDLGTSNHEQYF

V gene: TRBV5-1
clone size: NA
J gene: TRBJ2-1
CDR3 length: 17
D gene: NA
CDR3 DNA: TGCGCCAGCAGCGATCTTTCAGGGGACGGGTCCTACAATGAGCAGTTCTTC
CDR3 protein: CASSDLSGDGSYNEQFF

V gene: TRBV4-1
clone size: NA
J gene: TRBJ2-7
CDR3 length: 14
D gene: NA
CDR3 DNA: TGCGCCAGCAGCCAAGATAAGGGATCCTACGAGCAGTACTTC
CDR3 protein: CASSQDKGSYEQYF

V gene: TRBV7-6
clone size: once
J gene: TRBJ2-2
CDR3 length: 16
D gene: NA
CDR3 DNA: TGTGCCAGCAGCACCATCCCACGGGACGAGGGCGGGGAGCTGTTTTTT
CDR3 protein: CASSTIPRDEGGELFF

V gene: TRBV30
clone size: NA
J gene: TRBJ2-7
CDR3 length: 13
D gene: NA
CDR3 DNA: TGTGCCTGGAGTGTTGAGGGGGTGGGCGAGCAGTACTTC
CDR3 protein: CAWSVEGVGEQYF

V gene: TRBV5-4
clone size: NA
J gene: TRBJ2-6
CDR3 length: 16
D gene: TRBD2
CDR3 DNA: TGTGCCAGCAGCAGGGGTGGGAGGGACTCCTCTTCCGTCCTGACTTTC
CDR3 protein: CASSRGGRDSSSVLTF

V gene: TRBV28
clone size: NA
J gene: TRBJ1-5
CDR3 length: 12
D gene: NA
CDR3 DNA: TGTGCCAGCAGAGGTAGCAATCAGCCCCAGCATTTT
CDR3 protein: CASRGSNQPQHF

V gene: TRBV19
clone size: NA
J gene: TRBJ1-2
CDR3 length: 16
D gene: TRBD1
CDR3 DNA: TGTGCCAGTAGTACCTCCGGGACAGACTTCCTCTATGGCTACACCTTC
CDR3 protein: CASSTSGTDFLYGYTF

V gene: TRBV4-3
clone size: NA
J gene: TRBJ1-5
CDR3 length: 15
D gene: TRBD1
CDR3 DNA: TGCGCCAGCAGCCAAGAGGACAGGGCCAATCAGCCCCAGCATTTT
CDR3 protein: CASSQEDRANQPQHF

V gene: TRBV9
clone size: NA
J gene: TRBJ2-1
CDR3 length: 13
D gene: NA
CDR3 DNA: TGTGCCAGCAGCGTAGCACCCTCCGGTGAGCAGTTCTTC
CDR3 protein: CASSVAPSGEQFF

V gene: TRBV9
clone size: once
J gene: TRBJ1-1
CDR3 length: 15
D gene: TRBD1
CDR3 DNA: TGTGCCAGCAGCGTATCAGGGGGCGCGGGCACTGAAGCTTTCTTT
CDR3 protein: CASSVSGGAGTEAFF

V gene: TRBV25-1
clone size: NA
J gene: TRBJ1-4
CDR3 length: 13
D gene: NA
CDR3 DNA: TGTGCCAGCAGATCAGAGGGGGGAGAAAAACTGTTTTTT
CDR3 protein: CASRSEGGEKLFF

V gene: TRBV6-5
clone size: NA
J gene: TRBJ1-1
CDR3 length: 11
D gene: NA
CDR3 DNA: TGTGCCAGCAGTACCGTCACTGAAGCTTTCTTT
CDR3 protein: CASSTVTEAFF

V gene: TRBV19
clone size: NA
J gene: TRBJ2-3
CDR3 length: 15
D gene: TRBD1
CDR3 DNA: TGTGCCAGTAGTGCGCGGACAGGGGGCGAAGATACGCAGTATTTT
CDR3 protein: CASSARTGGEDTQYF

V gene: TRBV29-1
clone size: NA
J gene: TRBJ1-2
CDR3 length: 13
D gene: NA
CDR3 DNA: TGCAGCGCGAAGACAGCGATTACCTATGGCTACACCTTC
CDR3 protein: CSAKTAITYGYTF

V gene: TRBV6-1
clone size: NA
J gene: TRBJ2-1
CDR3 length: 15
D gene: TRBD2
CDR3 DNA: TGTGCCAGCAGTGAAGGCGGGAGGCTCGGAGGGGAGCAGTTCTTC
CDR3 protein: CASSEGGRLGGEQFF

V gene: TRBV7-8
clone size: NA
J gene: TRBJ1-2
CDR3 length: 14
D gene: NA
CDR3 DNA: TGTGCCAGCAGCTTCGCTGGATATAACTATGGCTACACCTTC
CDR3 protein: CASSFAGYNYGYTF

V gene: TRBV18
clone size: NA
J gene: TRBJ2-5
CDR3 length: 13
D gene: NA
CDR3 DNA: TGTGCCAGCTCTAGCTCGACCGCAGAGACCCAGTACTTC
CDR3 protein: CASSSSTAETQYF

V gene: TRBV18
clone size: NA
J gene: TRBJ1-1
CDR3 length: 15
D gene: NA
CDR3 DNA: TGTGCCAGCTCACCACGCGGGGGGATGAACACTGAAGCTTTCTTT
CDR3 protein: CASSPRGGMNTEAFF

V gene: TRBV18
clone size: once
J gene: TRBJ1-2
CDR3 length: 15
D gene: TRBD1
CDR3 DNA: TGTGCCAGCTCACCTAGGGACAGCTTTAACTATGGCTACACCTTC
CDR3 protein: CASSPRDSFNYGYTF

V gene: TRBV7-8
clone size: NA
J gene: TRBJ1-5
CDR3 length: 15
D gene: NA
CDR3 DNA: TGTGCCAGCAGCTTAGATTGGTCAGAAAATCAGCCCCAGCATTTT
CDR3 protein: CASSLDWSENQPQHF

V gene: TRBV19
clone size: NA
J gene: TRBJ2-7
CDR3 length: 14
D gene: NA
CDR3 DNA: TGTGCCAGTAGTATAGAAGGCGGGTACTACGAGCAGTACTTC
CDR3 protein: CASSIEGGYYEQYF